This T cell receptor beta chain came from a study of blood T cell repertoires in COVID-19. Study information: There were acute and convalescent COVID-19 samples, and they came from the United States, Italy and Spain.

TCRdb's copy holds only in-frame clones and misses some; the assay was immunoSEQ multiplex PCR. This table has approximately 210,000 clones, 70% to 90% appearing once. Germline-derived CDR1 and CDR2 are GTSNPN and SVGIG (reference sequence). V was clipped by 4 bases and J by 8 bases, with 22 bases between them. The CDR3 spans 15 residues. The source is a woman under 30 who had recovered from COVID-19. The material sequenced was PBMCs or T cells enriched from blood (not recorded which). V gene TRBV30 combines with J gene TRBJ2-3; a possible D gene is TRBD1 (7 bases). Here the CDR3 DNA reads TGTGCCTGGATGGGCGGGACAGCCTCACAGGGTACGCAGTATTTT. It translates to CAWMGGTASQGTQYF.